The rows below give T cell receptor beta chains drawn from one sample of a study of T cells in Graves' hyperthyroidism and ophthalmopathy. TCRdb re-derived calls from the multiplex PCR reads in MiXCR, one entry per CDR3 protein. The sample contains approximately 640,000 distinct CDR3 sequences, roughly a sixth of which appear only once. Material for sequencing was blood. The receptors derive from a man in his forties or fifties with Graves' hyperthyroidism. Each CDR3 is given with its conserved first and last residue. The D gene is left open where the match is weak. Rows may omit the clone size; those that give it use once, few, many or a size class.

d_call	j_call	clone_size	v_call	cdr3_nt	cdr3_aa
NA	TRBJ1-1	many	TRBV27	TGTGCCAGCACCACAGGGTTGGGGTATACTGAAGCTTTCTTT	CASTTGLGYTEAFF
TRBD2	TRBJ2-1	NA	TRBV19	TGTGCCAGTAGTATCGGACTAGCGGGAGGTTCCTACAATGAGCAGTTCTTC	CASSIGLAGGSYNEQFF
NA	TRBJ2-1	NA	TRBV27	TGTGCCAGCACCAGGGATCCGGGCTACAATGAGCAGTTCTTC	CASTRDPGYNEQFF
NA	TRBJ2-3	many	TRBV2	TGTGCCAGCAGTTACATTACAGATACGCAGTATTTT	CASSYITDTQYF
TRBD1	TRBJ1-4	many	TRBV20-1	TGCAGTGCTTCCCCCGGGACAGGGAATGAAAAACTGTTTTTT	CSASPGTGNEKLFF
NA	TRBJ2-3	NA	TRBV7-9	TGTGCCAGCAGCCACTCCATGGAAGTAAACACAGATACGCAGTATTTT	CASSHSMEVNTDTQYF
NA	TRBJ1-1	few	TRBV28	TGTGCCAGCAGTTTAGGGACCGCTCCTGAAGCTTTCTTT	CASSLGTAPEAFF
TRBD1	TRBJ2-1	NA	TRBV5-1	TGCGCCAGCAAGGGACAGCGAGACAATGAGCAGTTCTTC	CASKGQRDNEQFF
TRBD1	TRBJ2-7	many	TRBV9	TGTGCCAGCAGCGTAGAGGGGACAGGGAGCTACGAGCAGTACTTC	CASSVEGTGSYEQYF
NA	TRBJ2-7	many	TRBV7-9	TGTGCCAGCCAGGACAGGAGGGGCTACGAGCAGTACTTC	CASQDRRGYEQYF
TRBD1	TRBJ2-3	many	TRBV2	TGTGCCAGCAGGACGGGACAGCCTAGCACAGATACGCAGTATTTT	CASRTGQPSTDTQYF
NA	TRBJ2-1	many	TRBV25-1	TGTGCCAGCAGTGACTATGAGGGAGTAAATCGCAATGAGCAGTTCTTC	CASSDYEGVNRNEQFF
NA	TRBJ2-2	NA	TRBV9	TGTGCCAGCAGCGTAGGTCCAGGCGGGATTGCGAACACCGGGGAGCTGTTTTTT	CASSVGPGGIANTGELFF
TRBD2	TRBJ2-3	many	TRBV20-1	TGCAGTGCTAGAGATGGCAGCGGGAGCGCAGATACGCAGTATTTT	CSARDGSGSADTQYF
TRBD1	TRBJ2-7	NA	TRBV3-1	TGTGCCAGCAGCAGGACAGGGGACATCTACGAGCAGTACTTC	CASSRTGDIYEQYF
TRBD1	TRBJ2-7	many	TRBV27	TGTGCCAGCAGTCCCCATTTACTCCGGGACAGGGGCTACGAGCAGTACTTC	CASSPHLLRDRGYEQYF
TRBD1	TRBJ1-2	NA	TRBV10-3	TGTGCCATCACCAGGACAGGGTATGGCTACACCTTC	CAITRTGYGYTF
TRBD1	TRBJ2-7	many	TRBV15	TGTGCCACCAGCCAAGACAGGGGGTCCTACGAGCAGTACTTC	CATSQDRGSYEQYF
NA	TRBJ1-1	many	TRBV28	TGTGCCAGCAGTCGACCGGGGGGTCGGAACACTGAAGCTTTCTTT	CASSRPGGRNTEAFF
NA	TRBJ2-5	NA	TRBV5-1	TGCGCCAGCAGCTTGGCCGGGGCCCCGGCCCAAGAGACCCAGCACTTC	CASSLAGAPAQETQHF
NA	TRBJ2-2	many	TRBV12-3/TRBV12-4	TGTGCCAGCAGTTGGCTCAGGGCAGCGAACACCGGGGAGCTGTTTTTT	CASSWLRAANTGELFF
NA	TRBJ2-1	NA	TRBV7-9	TGTGCCAGCAGCTTAGGGTTTTCTGGCTCCTACAATGAGCAGTTCTTC	CASSLGFSGSYNEQFF
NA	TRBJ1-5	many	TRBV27	TGTGCCAGCAGTTCAGGGGTGCAGACCCTCAATCAGCCCCAGCATTTT	CASSSGVQTLNQPQHF
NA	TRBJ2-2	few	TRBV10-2	TGCGCCAGCAGGAAACAGCTCCAGAACCGGGAGCTGTTTTTT	CASRKQLQNRELFF
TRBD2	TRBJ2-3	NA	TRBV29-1	TGCAGCGTTGTTCCTAGCGGGAGTGTAGATACGCAGTATTTT	CSVVPSGSVDTQYF
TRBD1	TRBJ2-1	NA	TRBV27	TGTGCCAGCAGTTTCCTAACAGGGGGCCAATTCTACAATGAGCAGTTCTTC	CASSFLTGGQFYNEQFF
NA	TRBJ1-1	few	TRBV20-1	TGCAGTGCTAGTAGTCAGAAGAACACTGAAGCTTTCTTT	CSASSQKNTEAFF
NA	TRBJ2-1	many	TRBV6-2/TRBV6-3	TGTGCCAGCAGTTACTCGTCTAACGGTGAGCAGTTCTTC	CASSYSSNGEQFF
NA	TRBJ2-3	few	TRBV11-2	TGTGCCAGCAGCTTAGCGACAGCAGCGGATACGCAGTATTTT	CASSLATAADTQYF
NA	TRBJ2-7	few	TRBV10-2	TGCGCCAGCAGTGACCGTGATCCGTACGAGCAGTACTTC	CASSDRDPYEQYF
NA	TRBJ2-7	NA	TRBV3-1	TGTGCCAGCAGGTCCGACCTCAATTACGAGCAGTACTTC	CASRSDLNYEQYF
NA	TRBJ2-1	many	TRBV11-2	TGTGCCAGCAGCTTAGATTGGGGAGCGGATGAGCAGTTCTTC	CASSLDWGADEQFF
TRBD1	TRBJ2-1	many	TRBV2	TGTGCCAGCAAAGAGACAGGGAATAGGGATGAGCAGTTCTTC	CASKETGNRDEQFF
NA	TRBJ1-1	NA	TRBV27	TGTGCCAGCAGTCGGGCATACGGCGGGGGGCGCGGTACTGAAGCTTTCTTT	CASSRAYGGGRGTEAFF
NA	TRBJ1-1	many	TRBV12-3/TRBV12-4	TGTGCCAGCAGTTTTTGGCCATTGGTCGCCCCGGACATGAACACTGAAGCTTTCTTT	CASSFWPLVAPDMNTEAFF
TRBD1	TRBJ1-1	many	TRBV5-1	TGCGCCAGCAGCTCTCTTGGACCGGGACAGGGGGCGCACACTGAAGCTTTCTTT	CASSSLGPGQGAHTEAFF
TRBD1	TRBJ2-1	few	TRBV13	TGTGCCAGCACCGTACTCGGACAGGGTGGTGAGCAGTTCTTC	CASTVLGQGGEQFF
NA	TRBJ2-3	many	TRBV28	TGTGCCAGCAGTTTGGAGGTGGGAGGGGGACCCACAGATACGCAGTATTTT	CASSLEVGGGPTDTQYF
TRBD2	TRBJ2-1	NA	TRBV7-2	TGTGCCAGCAGATACTTAGCGGGAGCCAATGAGCAGTTCTTC	CASRYLAGANEQFF
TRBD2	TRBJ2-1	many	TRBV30	TGTGCCTGGAGAGCGGGATCCCACAATGAGCAGTTCTTC	CAWRAGSHNEQFF
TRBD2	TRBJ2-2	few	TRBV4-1	TGCGCCAGCTCACGGACTAGCGACACCGGGGAGCTGTTTTTT	CASSRTSDTGELFF
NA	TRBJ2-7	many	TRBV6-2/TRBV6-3	TGTGCCAGCAGTACCCCGCCAGAGAACTACGAGCAGTACTTC	CASSTPPENYEQYF
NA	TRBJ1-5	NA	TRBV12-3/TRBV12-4	TGTGCCAGCAGCCGCGACTCTTTCAGGAAAAGCAATCAGCCCCAGCATTTT	CASSRDSFRKSNQPQHF
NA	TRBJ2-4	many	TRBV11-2	TGTGCCAGCAGCCTGGTGGAGGGAAACATTCAGTACTTC	CASSLVEGNIQYF
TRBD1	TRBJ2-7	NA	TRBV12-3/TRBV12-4	TGTGCCAGCAGTTACACGGGACAGGGGGTCTACGAGCAGTACTTC	CASSYTGQGVYEQYF
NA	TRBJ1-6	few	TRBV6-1	TGTGCCAGCAGTGAAGCGCTGACAATGGGCGGGCTATATAATTCACCCCTCCACTTT	CASSEALTMGGLYNSPLHF
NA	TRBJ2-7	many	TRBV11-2	TGTGCCAGCAGCTTAGAGAGCCCGGGACCATGGGAGCAGTACTTC	CASSLESPGPWEQYF
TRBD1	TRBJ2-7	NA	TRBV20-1	TGCAGTGCTAGACGACAGGGGCTATACTACGAGCAGTACTTC	CSARRQGLYYEQYF
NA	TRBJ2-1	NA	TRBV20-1	TGCAGTGCTAGAAGCCGGGGAGGAGGGGGTTCCTACAATGAGCAGTTCTTC	CSARSRGGGGSYNEQFF
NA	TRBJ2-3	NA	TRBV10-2	TGCGCCAGCAGCCAGTACCCCCAAGATACGCAGTATTTT	CASSQYPQDTQYF
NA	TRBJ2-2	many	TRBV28	TGTGCCAGCAGTTTACTTTCACTTTACACCGGGGAGCTGTTTTTT	CASSLLSLYTGELFF
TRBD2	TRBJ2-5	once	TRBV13	TGTGCCAGCAGCGGGCGGGGGGCCCTCCAAGAGACCCAGTACTTC	CASSGRGALQETQYF
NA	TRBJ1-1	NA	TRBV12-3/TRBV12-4	TGTGCCAGCAGCCTTCGGGGCGCGATCACTGAAGCTTTCTTT	CASSLRGAITEAFF